Detailed here is one TCR beta chain. The antigen is undetermined. Time point reported: week 11, during vaccination. Every single dose of the vaccine, 300 ug of mutant IDH1 20-mer peptide, came with topical imiquimod. The sample belongs to a study of a mutant IDH1 vaccine in newly diagnosed glioma. TCRdb's copy holds only in-frame clones and misses some; the assay was immunoSEQ multiplex PCR. The sample lists about 66,000 clones, approximately 84% seen once, with about 9.4% in the top ten. The CDR3 covers 13 residues. Looked up from germline, CDR1 is LGHNA and CDR2 is YSLEER. V was clipped by 0 bases and J by 6 bases, with 6 bases between them.

The V call is TRBV4-3, the J call TRBJ2-1, with D unclear. This sequence was found in a woman in her 50s with glioma. This specimen consisted of PBMCs, obtained from a glioma patient whose treatment included an IDH1 peptide vaccine. In nucleotides, the CDR3 is TGCGCCAGCAGCCAAGATCCGGGCAATGAGCAGTTCTTC. Its translation: CASSQDPGNEQFF.